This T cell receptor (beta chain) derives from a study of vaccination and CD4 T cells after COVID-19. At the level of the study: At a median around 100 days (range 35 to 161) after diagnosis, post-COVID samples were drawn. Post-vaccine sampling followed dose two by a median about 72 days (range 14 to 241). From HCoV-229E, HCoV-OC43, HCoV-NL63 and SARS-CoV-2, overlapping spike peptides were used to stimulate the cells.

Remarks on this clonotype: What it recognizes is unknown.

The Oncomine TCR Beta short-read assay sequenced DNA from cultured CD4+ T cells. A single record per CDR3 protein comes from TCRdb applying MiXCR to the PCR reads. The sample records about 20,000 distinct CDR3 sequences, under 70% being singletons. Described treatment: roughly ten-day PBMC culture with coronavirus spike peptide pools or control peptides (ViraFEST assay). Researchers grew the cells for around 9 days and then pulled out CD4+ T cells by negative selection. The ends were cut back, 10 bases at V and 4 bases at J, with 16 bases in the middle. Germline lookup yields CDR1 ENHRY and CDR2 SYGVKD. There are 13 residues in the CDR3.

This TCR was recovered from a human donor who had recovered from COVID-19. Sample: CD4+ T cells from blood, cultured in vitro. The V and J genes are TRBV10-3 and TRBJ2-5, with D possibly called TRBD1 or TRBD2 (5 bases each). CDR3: CATTSGAGETQYF. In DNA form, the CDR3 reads TGTGCCACCACGTCCGGGGCTGGAGAGACCCAGTACTTC.